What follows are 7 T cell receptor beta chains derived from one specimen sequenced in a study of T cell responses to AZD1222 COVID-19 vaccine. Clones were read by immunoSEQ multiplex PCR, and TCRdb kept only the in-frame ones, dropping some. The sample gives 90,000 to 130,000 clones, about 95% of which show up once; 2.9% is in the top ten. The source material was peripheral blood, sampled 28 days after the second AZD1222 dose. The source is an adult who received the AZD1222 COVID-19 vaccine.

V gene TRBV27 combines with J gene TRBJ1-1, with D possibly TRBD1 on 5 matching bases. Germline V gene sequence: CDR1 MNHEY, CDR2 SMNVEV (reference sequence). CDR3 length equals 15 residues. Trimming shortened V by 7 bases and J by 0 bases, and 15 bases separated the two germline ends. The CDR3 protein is CASISRGTLNTEAFF. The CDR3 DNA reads TGTGCCAGCATCTCGAGAGGGACTCTGAACACTGAAGCTTTCTTT.

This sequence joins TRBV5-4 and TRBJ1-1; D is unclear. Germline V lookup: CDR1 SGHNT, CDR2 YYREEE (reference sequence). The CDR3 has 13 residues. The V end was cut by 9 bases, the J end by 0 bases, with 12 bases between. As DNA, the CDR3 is TGTGCCACAAATGGGAAAATGAACACTGAAGCTTTCTTT. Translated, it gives CATNGKMNTEAFF.

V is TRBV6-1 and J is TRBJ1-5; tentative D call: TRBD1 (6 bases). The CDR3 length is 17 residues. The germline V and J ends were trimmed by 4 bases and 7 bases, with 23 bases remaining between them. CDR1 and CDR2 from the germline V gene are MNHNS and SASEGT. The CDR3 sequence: CASSGKKGHTGKQPQHF. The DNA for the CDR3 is TGTGCCAGCAGTGGGAAGAAGGGACACACCGGGAAGCAGCCCCAGCATTTT.

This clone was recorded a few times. CDR3 nucleotides: TGCGCCAGCAGGTTGAGCTTAAGCACAGATACGCAGTATTTT. Protein sequence: CASRLSLSTDTQYF. The rearrangement links TRBV5-1 to TRBJ2-3, with D uncertain. This CDR3 region has 14 residues. V was shortened by 5 bases and J by 0 bases, with 10 bases between the two germline ends. Germline V CDR1 and CDR2: SGHRS, YFSETQ.

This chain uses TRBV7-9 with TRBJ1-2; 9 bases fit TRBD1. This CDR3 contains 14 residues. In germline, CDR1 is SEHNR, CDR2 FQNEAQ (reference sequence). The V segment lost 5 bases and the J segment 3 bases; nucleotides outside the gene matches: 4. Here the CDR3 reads CASSGTGNDYGYTF. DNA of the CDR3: TGTGCCAGCAGCGGGACAGGGAATGACTATGGCTACACCTTC.

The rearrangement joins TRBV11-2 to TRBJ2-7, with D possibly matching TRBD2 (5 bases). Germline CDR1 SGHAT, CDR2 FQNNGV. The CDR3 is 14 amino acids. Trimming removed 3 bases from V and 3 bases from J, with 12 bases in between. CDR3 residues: CASSFSGIVYEQYF. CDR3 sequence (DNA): TGTGCCAGCAGCTTCTCGGGGATTGTCTACGAGCAGTACTTC.

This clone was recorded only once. The CDR3 DNA reads as TGTGCCAGCAGCCCAGCACAGATTACCATATATTTT. Translating gives CASSPAQITIYF. The J gene is TRBJ1-3, the V gene TRBV6-5; unclear D gene. This CDR3 region has 12 residues. Germline CDR1 and CDR2: MNHEY and SVGAGI. V gave up 6 bases and J gave up 10 bases, with 13 bases separating them.